One sample yielded the 21 T cell receptor beta chains listed below, sequenced in a study of CD8+ T cells in alopecia areata. Extraction of RNA preceded its reverse transcription into cDNA, which served as the sequencing template. Produced via immunoSEQ multiplex PCR; TCRdb's table is partial and in-frame only. The data contain roughly 150,000 clones, about 60% of them singletons. The material was CD4+ T cells sorted from blood, obtained at week 0. Every receptor here comes from a human donor with alopecia areata.

The chain joins TRBV2 to TRBJ1-6, with D unresolved. Germline values: CDR1 SNHLY, CDR2 FYNNEI. Trimming pared 6 bases from V and 9 bases from J, leaving 15 bases between. The CDR3 runs 14 residues. CDR3 nucleotide sequence: TGTGCCAGCAGCCGGGAGATGGAGGGTTCACCCCTCCACTTT. Its protein product is CASSREMEGSPLHF.

Only a few counts were recorded for this clone. The chain joins TRBV30 to TRBJ2-2, with D tentatively TRBD1 (6 bases). The germline V gene encodes CDR1 GTSNPN and CDR2 SVGIG (reference sequence). The CDR3 covers 15 residues. Deletions cut 0 bases from V and 1 base from J, with 9 bases between. CDR3 amino acids: CAWSVWGQNTGELFF. Written as DNA, the CDR3 is TGTGCCTGGAGTGTATGGGGACAGAACACCGGGGAGCTGTTTTTT.

This chain links TRBV29-1 with TRBJ2-3; D unresolved. The V end was cut by 2 bases, the J end by 5 bases, with 2 bases between. The germline V gene has CDR1 SQVTM and CDR2 ANQGSEA. CDR3 length equals 10 residues. This CDR3 is CSVEKDTQYF. The CDR3, as DNA: TGCAGCGTTGAAAAAGATACGCAGTATTTT.

The chain recombines TRBV6-5 with TRBJ1-6; D unclear. CDR3 length: 15 residues. The germline V and J ends were trimmed by 4 bases and 2 bases, with 9 bases remaining between them. Germline V gene data show CDR1 as MNHEY and CDR2 as SVGAGI. The CDR3 coding sequence is TGTGCCAGCAGTTCTCAGAGGGCCTATAATTCACCCCTCCACTTT. It translates to CASSSQRAYNSPLHF.

The chain joins TRBV10-3 to TRBJ2-3, with D maybe TRBD2 (6 bases). V dropped 7 bases and J dropped 0 bases, with 8 bases sitting between them. CDR1 ENHRY and CDR2 SYGVKD come from the germline V gene. The CDR3 runs 13 residues. CDR3 sequence (DNA): TGTGCCATCAAAGGGACTAGCACAGATACGCAGTATTTT. Encoded protein: CAIKGTSTDTQYF.

The chain recombines TRBV30 with TRBJ2-5, with 8 bases lining up with TRBD2. Trimming cost V 0 bases and J 4 bases; bases outside gene matches: 13. Germline lookup yields CDR1 GTSNPN and CDR2 SVGIG (reference sequence). CDR3 size: 17 residues. The CDR3 is CAWSVLSGTRGRETQYF. In nucleotides, the CDR3 is TGTGCCTGGAGTGTATTATCCGGGACTAGGGGTAGAGAGACCCAGTACTTC.

This clone is a singleton in its sample. The chain combines TRBV19 with TRBJ1-5; D unresolved. Germline values: CDR1 LNHDA, CDR2 SQIVND (reference sequence). V was trimmed by 7 bases and J by 3 bases, leaving 10 bases between them. CDR3 length equals 13 residues. CDR3 DNA sequence: TGTGCCAGTAACTACCAGGACAATCAGCCCCAGCATTTT. Amino acid sequence: CASNYQDNQPQHF.

The V gene is TRBV27, the J gene TRBJ2-1; D may be TRBD2 (6 bases). Germline loops: CDR1 MNHEY, CDR2 SMNVEV (reference sequence). Trimming pared 7 bases from V and 11 bases from J, leaving 15 bases between. The CDR3 loop spans 12 amino acids. In DNA form, the CDR3 reads TGTGCCAGCAACCAAGTGCGGGGACAGCAGTTCTTC. Protein sequence: CASNQVRGQQFF.

This clone showed up just a few times. The chain has TRBV7-9 and TRBJ1-3; 8 bases agree with TRBD1. Germline lookup yields CDR1 SEHNR and CDR2 FQNEAQ (reference sequence). V dropped 6 bases and J dropped 1; count of bases not matched to a gene: 8. This CDR3 has 16 amino acids. The CDR3 coding sequence is TGTGCCAGCAGTTTCAAAGACAGGGGATCTGGAAACACCATATATTTT. The encoded protein is CASSFKDRGSGNTIYF.

The sample holds a few counts of this clone. V and J are TRBV29-1 and TRBJ2-5; D perhaps matches TRBD1 (5 bases). V was shortened by 5 bases and J by 1 base, with 11 bases between the two germline ends. The CDR3 is 13 residues long. Germline CDR1 SQVTM, CDR2 ANQGSEA. The CDR3 spells CSVSQTAQETQYF. The CDR3 nucleotides read TGCAGCGTTAGTCAGACAGCCCAAGAGACCCAGTACTTC.

This clone was counted only a few times. The chain joins TRBV10-3 to TRBJ2-5, with 7 bases aligning to TRBD1. The germline V gene has CDR1 ENHRY and CDR2 SYGVKD. There are 14 residues in the CDR3. V dropped 3 bases and J dropped 3; count of bases not matched to a gene: 4. Here the CDR3 DNA reads TGTGCCATCAGTGAAGGGGGCAGGGAAGAGACCCAGTACTTC. Translated, it gives CAISEGGREETQYF.

Only a few counts were recorded for this clone. In nucleotides, the CDR3 is TGTGCCAGCAGCGACCGGGACAAGCGTGAAAAACTGTTTTTT. Translating it yields CASSDRDKREKLFF. The V and J genes are TRBV5-4 and TRBJ1-4; maybe TRBD1 (6 bases). The CDR3 loop spans 14 amino acids. Germline lookup yields CDR1 SGHNT and CDR2 YYREEE (reference sequence). Trimming removed 4 bases at V and 7 bases at J, with 14 bases between.

This chain joins TRBV5-1 and TRBJ1-2; no reliable D call. Per the germline V gene, CDR1 is SGHRS and CDR2 is YFSETQ. The CDR3 length is 15 residues. V was shortened by 0 bases and J by 6 bases, with 15 bases between the two germline ends. DNA of the CDR3: TGCGCCAGCAGCTTGGCCGGTTTAGTTTCGGATGGCTACACCTTC. This translates into CASSLAGLVSDGYTF. The full variable domain, its missing parts supplied by reference TRBV5-1 and TRBJ1-2, is KAGVTQTPRYLIKTRGQQVTLSCSPISGHRSVSWYQQTPGQGLQFLFEYFSETQRNKGNFPGRFSGRQFSNSRSEMNVSTLELGDSALYLCASSLAGLVSDGYTFGSGTRLTVV.

This chain links TRBV4-1 with TRBJ2-3; the match to TRBD2 covers 9 bases. Germline assignment: CDR1 MGHRA and CDR2 YSYEKL. V shed 4 bases and J 5 bases; nucleotides not matched to a gene: 16. The CDR3 covers 18 residues. The CDR3 loop reads CASSLLPPWGLAGDTQYF. CDR3 DNA sequence: TGCGCCAGCAGCCTCTTGCCGCCGTGGGGACTAGCTGGAGATACGCAGTATTTT.

The J gene is TRBJ1-5, the V gene TRBV11-2, with D unclear. Trimming removed 2 bases at V and 4 bases at J, with 6 bases between. The CDR3 loop spans 13 amino acids. CDR1 and CDR2 from the germline V gene are SGHAT and FQNNGV. The CDR3 DNA reads TGTGCCAGCAGCTTATTCGAGAATCAGCCCCAGCATTTT. As protein: CASSLFENQPQHF.

The chain couples TRBV29-1 to TRBJ2-3, with 9 bases fitting TRBD1. Germline CDR1 SQVTM, CDR2 ANQGSEA. The junction had 10 bases not matched to a gene; V was cut back by 6 bases and J by 6 bases. CDR3 length: 14 amino acids. CDR3 nucleotide sequence: TGCAGCGTCGGTGCCGGGACAGGGATGGATACGCAGTATTTT. Its translation: CSVGAGTGMDTQYF.

This clone was counted a few times. The genes are TRBV2 and TRBJ2-3; TRBD1 aligns across 10 bases. The junction had 2 bases not matched to a gene; V was cut back by 8 bases and J by 0 bases. Germline V gene lookup returns CDR1 SNHLY and CDR2 FYNNEI. The CDR3 consists of 14 residues. This CDR3 is CASGGQGSTDTQYF. CDR3 nucleotide sequence: TGTGCCAGCGGGGGACAGGGGAGCACAGATACGCAGTATTTT. The full variable domain, in which reference TRBV2 and TRBJ2-3 provide the parts outside the CDR3, is EPEVTQTPSHQVTQMGQEVILRCVPISNHLYFYWYRQILGQKVEFLVSFYNNEISEKSEIFDDQFSVERPDGSNFTLKIRSTKLEDSAMYFCASGGQGSTDTQYFGPGTRLTVL.

This chain joins TRBV10-3 and TRBJ1-1; a weak D match, TRBD1 (6 bases). The CDR3 loop spans 12 amino acids. In germline, CDR1 is ENHRY, CDR2 SYGVKD. Trimming took 3 bases from V and 4 from J, leaving 6 bases between them. The CDR3: CAISEQGTEAFF. The CDR3 coding sequence is TGTGCCATCAGTGAACAGGGCACTGAAGCTTTCTTT.

The V gene is TRBV20-1, the J gene TRBJ2-7; no clear D. Trimming cost V 7 bases and J 4 bases, with 11 bases left between them. The CDR3 is 11 residues long. CDR1 and CDR2 from the germline V gene are DFQATT and SNEGSKA (reference sequence). DNA of the CDR3: TGCAGTGTTGGGTCGTCATACGAGCAGTACTTC. Its translation: CSVGSSYEQYF.

This clone was detected a few times. The chain's CDR3 is CSVALAPQETQYF. The CDR3 region has the DNA TGCAGCGTTGCTCTAGCGCCTCAAGAGACCCAGTACTTC. The rearrangement uses TRBV29-1 and TRBJ2-5; tentative D call: TRBD2 (6 bases). Germline V gene sequence: CDR1 SQVTM, CDR2 ANQGSEA. There are 13 residues in the CDR3. Trimming cost V 4 bases and J 2 bases, with 11 bases left between them.

This clone turned up a few times. The chain combines TRBV29-1 with TRBJ2-3, with D perhaps TRBD2 (6 bases). Germline assignment: CDR1 SQVTM and CDR2 ANQGSEA. Trimming removed 4 bases at V and 8 bases at J, with 22 bases between. The CDR3 contains 15 residues. The CDR3 loop reads CSVGVGPTGRGTQYF. The CDR3, as DNA: TGCAGCGTTGGTGTAGGACCGACCGGGCGGGGTACGCAGTATTTT.